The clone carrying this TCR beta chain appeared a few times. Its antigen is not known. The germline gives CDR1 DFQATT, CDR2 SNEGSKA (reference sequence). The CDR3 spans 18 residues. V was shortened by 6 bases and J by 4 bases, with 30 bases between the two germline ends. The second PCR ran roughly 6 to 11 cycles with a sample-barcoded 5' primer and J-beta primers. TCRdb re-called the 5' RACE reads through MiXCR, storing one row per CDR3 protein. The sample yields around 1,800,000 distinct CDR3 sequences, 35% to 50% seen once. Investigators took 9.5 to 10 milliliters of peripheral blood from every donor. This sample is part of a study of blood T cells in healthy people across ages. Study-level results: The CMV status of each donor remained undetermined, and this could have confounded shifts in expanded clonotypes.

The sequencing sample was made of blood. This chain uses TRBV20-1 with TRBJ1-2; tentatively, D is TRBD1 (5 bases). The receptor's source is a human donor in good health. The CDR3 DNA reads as TGCAGTGCGGAGGAAGCCGGGACGGACACCTACCAATTCTATGGCTACACCTTC. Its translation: CSAEEAGTDTYQFYGYTF.